This passage covers 19 T cell receptor beta chains from one sample sequenced in a study of blood T cells in healthy people across ages. A sample-barcoded 5' primer and a J-beta primer mix were used in a second PCR of about 7 to 12 cycles. TCRdb analysed the 5' RACE reads with MiXCR anew, one entry per CDR3 protein. The sample yields 800,000 or so distinct CDR3 sequences, approximately 25% seen once. This sample also appeared in a second study, on T cells of mothers and their children.

Material for sequencing was blood. These receptors were taken from a boy younger than 18 in good health.

This clonotype was observed a handful of times. The gene calls are TRBV27 and TRBJ1-5; 8 bases are shared with TRBD1. CDR1 is MNHEY and CDR2 is SMNVEV in the germline V gene (reference sequence). This CDR3 is built from 15 residues. Trimming at V came to 10 bases and at J to 0 bases, leaving 8 bases not matched to a gene. This chain's CDR3 is CATLRTGYSNQPQHF. CDR3 bases: TGTGCCACCCTGAGGACAGGGTATAGCAATCAGCCCCAGCATTTT.

The genes are TRBV29-1 and TRBJ1-2; D not resolved. The length of the CDR3 is 11 residues. Trimming left V 3 bases short and J 8 bases short, with 10 bases between. Germline lookup yields CDR1 SQVTM and CDR2 ANQGSEA. Here the CDR3 DNA reads TGCAGCGTTGACGGATTGGGGGGCTACACCTTC. As protein: CSVDGLGGYTF.

The chain links TRBV6-6 to TRBJ2-2; possibly TRBD2 for D (5 bases). The CDR3 loop spans 14 amino acids. The V end lost 7 bases, the J end lost 4 bases, and 13 bases lay between the germline ends. The germline V gene has CDR1 MNHNY and CDR2 SVGAGI (reference sequence). CDR3: CASISESGTGELFF. The DNA of the CDR3 is TGTGCCAGCATTTCCGAGAGCGGCACCGGGGAGCTGTTTTTT.

V usage is TRBV27 and J usage is TRBJ1-2, with D hard to call. Germline V gene data show CDR1 as MNHEY and CDR2 as SMNVEV (reference sequence). V gave up 4 bases and J gave up 7 bases, with 19 bases separating them. There are 15 residues in the CDR3. CDR3 DNA: TGTGCCAGCAGTTGGACGGAGCCCTCCCGGGGTGGCTACACCTTC. Translation gives CASSWTEPSRGGYTF.

This clonotype showed up many times. This chain joins TRBV6-4 and TRBJ2-3, with D possibly TRBD1 on 6 matching bases. V shed 4 bases and J shed 2 bases, with 10 bases lying between them. Germline CDR1 and CDR2: MRHNA and SNTAGT. The CDR3 runs to 14 residues. CDR3 sequence: CASSAGEHTDTQYF. The CDR3 DNA is TGTGCCAGCAGTGCAGGGGAGCACACAGATACGCAGTATTTT.

V is TRBV27 and J is TRBJ2-5, with 8 bases lining up with TRBD1. The CDR3 is 16 amino acids. Unmatched junction bases numbered 11, after V lost 5 bases and J lost 3 bases. Looked up from germline, CDR1 is MNHEY and CDR2 is SMNVEV (reference sequence). The CDR3 sequence is CASSPLDRGKEETQYF. The CDR3 nucleotides are TGTGCCAGCAGTCCCTTAGACAGGGGTAAAGAAGAGACCCAGTACTTC.

The gene calls are TRBV4-2 and TRBJ1-1; possible D gene TRBD1, 6 bases. Trimming removed 4 bases from V and 1 base from J, with 13 bases in between. The CDR3 is 15 amino acids. Germline values: CDR1 LGHNA, CDR2 YNFKEQ. The CDR3 loop reads CASSRGQTGNTEAFF. Written as DNA, the CDR3 is TGTGCCAGCAGCCGCGGACAGACAGGGAACACTGAAGCTTTCTTT.

This clonotype was seen only a few times. V is TRBV12-3 or TRBV12-4 and J is TRBJ1-5, with TRBD1 matching over 9 bases. The CDR3 contains 14 residues. V trimming: 2 bases; J trimming: 8 bases; junction bases outside the gene matches: 4. CDR3 DNA: TGTGCCAGCAGTTTAACAGGGGGCGCGAAGCCCCAGCATTTT. It yields the protein CASSLTGGAKPQHF.

With regard to this clonotype: Germline is not matched at one junction end, which may reflect a read error. This chain connects TRBV4-3 to TRBJ2-7; D remains unclear. The CDR3 extends over 13 amino acids. Germline V lookup: CDR1 LGHNA, CDR2 YSLEER. The CDR3 here is CASSQDSASPRVF. The CDR3 DNA sequence: TGCGCCAGCAGCCAAGACTCGGCGAGCCCTAGGGTCTTC.

The chain uses TRBV28 and TRBJ2-1, with D possibly TRBD2 on 5 matching bases. This CDR3 spans 15 amino acids. Trimming removed 11 bases at V and 2 bases at J, with 19 bases between. CDR1 is MDHEN and CDR2 is SYDVKM in the germline V gene. The chain's CDR3 is CAVQPADRTYNEQFF. DNA for the CDR3: TGTGCCGTACAACCAGCGGATAGGACCTACAATGAGCAGTTCTTC.

This clonotype was detected a few times. This chain links TRBV28 with TRBJ1-4; D is possibly TRBD1 (6 bases). Germline V CDR1 and CDR2: MDHEN, SYDVKM. Trimming left V 5 bases short and J 7 bases short, with 20 bases between. The CDR3 totals 16 residues. The CDR3 is CASSIPRGGRSEKLFF. The CDR3 coding sequence is TGTGCCAGCAGTATCCCAAGGGGGGGGCGAAGTGAAAAACTGTTTTTT.

This clonotype has a handful of counts. J is TRBJ2-5 and V is TRBV5-1, with D maybe TRBD2 (5 bases). CDR3 length: 15 residues. V was trimmed by 1 base and J by 0 bases, leaving 10 bases between them. Looked up from germline, CDR1 is SGHRS and CDR2 is YFSETQ. CDR3 loop: CASSLQPGNQETQYF. DNA of the CDR3: TGCGCCAGCAGCTTGCAACCCGGGAACCAAGAGACCCAGTACTTC.

This clonotype occurred many times. Just one base apart from a much larger clone, this may be a read error. This rearrangement joins TRBV9 to TRBJ2-5, with D possibly matching TRBD2 (5 bases). The CDR3 runs 11 residues. CDR1 SGDLS and CDR2 YYNGEE come from the germline V gene. CDR3 protein: CASSFGETQCF. The CDR3 DNA follows: TGTGCCAGCAGCTTTGGGGAGACCCAGTGCTTC.

In its sample, this clonotype was seen a few times. The V and J genes are TRBV4-2 and TRBJ2-2; TRBD1 aligns across 7 bases. J gave up 10 bases and V 1 base, and 12 bases lay outside the gene matches. The CDR3 is made up of 16 amino acids. Germline CDR1 and CDR2: LGHNA and YNFKEQ. This CDR3 reads CASSQGPTGSTLELFF. The CDR3 nucleotides are TGTGCCAGCAGCCAAGGCCCGACAGGGTCCACCTTGGAGCTGTTTTTT.

V gene TRBV9 combines with J gene TRBJ1-1; no definite D call. This CDR3 has 14 amino acids. CDR1 and CDR2 from the germline V gene are SGDLS and YYNGEE. Trimming took 4 bases from V and 5 from J, leaving 15 bases between them. CDR3 in DNA: TGTGCCAGCAGCCCCGGCCCCGACCCGACTGAAGCTTTCTTT. This translates into CASSPGPDPTEAFF.

The rearrangement joins TRBV20-1 to TRBJ2-7, with 7 bases fitting TRBD1. CDR3 size: 15 residues. The V gene's germline CDR1 is DFQATT and CDR2 SNEGSKA (reference sequence). Trimming took 6 bases from V and 6 from J; bases not matched to a gene: 17. CDR3 in amino acids: CSAGIPRTGLCEQYF. The CDR3 coding sequence is TGCAGTGCCGGGATTCCCCGGACAGGACTCTGCGAGCAGTACTTC.

This clonotype has more than one count but fewer than ten. The chain combines TRBV20-1 with TRBJ1-6, with 7 bases identical to TRBD1. V gave up 5 bases and J gave up 6 bases; unmatched junction bases: 10. Looked up from germline, CDR1 is DFQATT and CDR2 is SNEGSKA (reference sequence). The CDR3 contains 15 residues. CDR3 region: CSAPSQGDLNSPLHF. The CDR3 nucleotides are TGCAGTGCTCCCTCCCAGGGGGACCTTAATTCACCCCTCCACTTT.

The V and J genes are TRBV14 and TRBJ1-4, with TRBD1 matching 7 bases. There are 12 residues in the CDR3. Trimming cost V 11 bases and J 6 bases; bases outside gene matches: 6. Germline CDR1 and CDR2: SGHDN and FVKESK. CDR3 in amino acids: CAGRQGHEKLFF. As DNA, the CDR3 is TGTGCCGGCCGACAGGGCCATGAAAAACTGTTTTTT.

This chain links TRBV21-1 with TRBJ1-4. TRBV21-1 is an annotated pseudogene. The CDR3 is 15 amino acids. Here the CDR3 DNA reads TGTGCCAGCAGCAAATGCGACAGCGATAATGAAAAACTGTTTTTT. Residues: CASSKCDSDNEKLFF.